The sequence of this TCR beta chain was determined in a study of OX40 agonist ivuxolimab in advanced cancers. Study overall: An agonistic human IgG2 monoclonal antibody against OX40 (CD134) was given.

This clone was found once. Its antigen is unknown. V dropped 10 bases and J dropped 7 bases, with 11 bases sitting between them. The CDR3 is 11 amino acids. The germline CDR1 and CDR2 sequences are LNHDA and SQIVND (reference sequence). Measured with immunoSEQ multiplex PCR; TCRdb has only the in-frame clones, and not every one. The sample contains around 34,000 clones, roughly four fifths of which appear only once. Study observations and caveats: At doses 0.1 to 3.0 mg/kg, CD4+ and CD8+ clones expanded. Among expanded peripheral T cells, antigen specificity went undetermined.

Here the sequenced sample was CD4+ or CD8+ T cells sorted from blood, taken in a trial of the OX40 agonist ivuxolimab. The receptor was derived from an adult with an advanced solid tumor such as melanoma, head and neck, liver or kidney cancer. The chain employs TRBV19 and TRBJ2-1, with a possible D match to TRBD2 (5 bases). The CDR3 region is CATTTGNEQFF. CDR3 nucleotide sequence: TGTGCCACTACTACGGGGAATGAGCAGTTCTTC.